These T cell receptor beta chains were read from a single sample in a study of T cells after yellow fever vaccination. TCRdb re-derived calls from the 5' RACE reads in MiXCR, one entry per CDR3 protein. Of about 130,000 distinct CDR3 sequences in the sample, under 9% were seen once. Here the sequenced sample was CD8+ T cells sorted from PBMCs, taken on the day of the yellow fever booster vaccination. The origin of the receptors is a man aged 18 to 29 who received the YFV17D yellow fever vaccine. Both conserved end residues are trimmed from each CDR3. Each record gives: J gene, V gene, clone size, CDR3 protein. The listing skips clone size in some rows; elsewhere it reads once, few, many or a size class.

>TRBJ2-2|TRBV6-1|few
ASSAPHRGTGELF
>TRBJ2-1|TRBV15|many
ATGDGQGSSEQF
>TRBJ1-1|TRBV12-5|many
ASGSQDTEAF
>TRBJ2-3|TRBV5-1|-
ASSLGLGHETPPDTQY
>TRBJ1-5|TRBV9|-
ASSVGTGNQPQH
>TRBJ2-7|TRBV7-6|few
ASSLGQNYEQY
>TRBJ2-1|TRBV7-9|many
ASSSDGSSYNEQF
>TRBJ2-5|TRBV4-1|many
ASSQEPQGTYQETQY
>TRBJ1-1|TRBV12-3/TRBV12-4|few
ASSLDRTEAF
>TRBJ1-1|TRBV20-1|few
SARDRRGARNTEAF
>TRBJ2-1|TRBV5-1|few
ASSLTSGESYNEQF
>TRBJ1-1|TRBV3-1|few
ASSQRGVVVDTEAF
>TRBJ2-1|TRBV4-1|-
ASSLRDWNSNEQF
>TRBJ1-4|TRBV18|few
ASSPPGQTNEKLF
>TRBJ2-5|TRBV7-9|few
ASSSGTGRATQY
>TRBJ2-7|TRBV4-1|few
ASSQQAGRSYEQY
>TRBJ2-5|TRBV6-6|-
ASSPFGGQETQY
>TRBJ2-2|TRBV9|few
ASSAPQGYTGELF
>TRBJ2-5|TRBV5-5|-
ASSLVGAEETQY
>TRBJ1-2|TRBV6-1|many
ASSDKSTNYGYT
>TRBJ2-2|TRBV10-2|-
ASSESGTGDTGELF